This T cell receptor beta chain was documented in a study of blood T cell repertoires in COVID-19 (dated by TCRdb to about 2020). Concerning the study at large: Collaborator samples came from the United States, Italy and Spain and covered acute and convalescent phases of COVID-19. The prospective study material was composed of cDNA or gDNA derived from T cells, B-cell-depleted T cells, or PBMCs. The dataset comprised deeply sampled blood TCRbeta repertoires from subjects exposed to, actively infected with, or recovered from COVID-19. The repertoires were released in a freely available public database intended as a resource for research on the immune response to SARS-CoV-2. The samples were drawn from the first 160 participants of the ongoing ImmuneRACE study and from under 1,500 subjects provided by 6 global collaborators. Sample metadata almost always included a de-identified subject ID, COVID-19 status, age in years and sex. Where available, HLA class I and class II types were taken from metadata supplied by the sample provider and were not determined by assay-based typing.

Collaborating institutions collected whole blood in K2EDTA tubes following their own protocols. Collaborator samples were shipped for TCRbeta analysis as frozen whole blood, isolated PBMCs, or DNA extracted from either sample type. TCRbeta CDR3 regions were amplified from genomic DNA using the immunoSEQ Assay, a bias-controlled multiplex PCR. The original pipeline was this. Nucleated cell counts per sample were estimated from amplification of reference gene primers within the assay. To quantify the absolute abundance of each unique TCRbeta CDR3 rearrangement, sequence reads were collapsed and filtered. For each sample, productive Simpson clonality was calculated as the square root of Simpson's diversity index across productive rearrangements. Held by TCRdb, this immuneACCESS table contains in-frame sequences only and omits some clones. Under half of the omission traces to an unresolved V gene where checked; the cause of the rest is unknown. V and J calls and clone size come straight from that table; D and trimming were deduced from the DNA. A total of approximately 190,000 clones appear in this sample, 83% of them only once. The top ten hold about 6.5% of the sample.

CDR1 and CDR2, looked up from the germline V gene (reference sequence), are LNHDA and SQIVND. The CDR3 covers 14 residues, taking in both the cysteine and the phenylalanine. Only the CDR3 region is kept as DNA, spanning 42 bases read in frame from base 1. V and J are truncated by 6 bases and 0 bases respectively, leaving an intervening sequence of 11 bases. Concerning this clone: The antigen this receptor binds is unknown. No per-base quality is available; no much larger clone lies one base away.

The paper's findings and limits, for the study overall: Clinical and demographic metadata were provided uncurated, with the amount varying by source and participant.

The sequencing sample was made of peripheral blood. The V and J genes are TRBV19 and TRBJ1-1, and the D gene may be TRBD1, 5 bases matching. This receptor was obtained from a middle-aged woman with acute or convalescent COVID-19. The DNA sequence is TGTGCCAGTAGGTCCGGGACTCTGAACACTGAAGCTTTCTTT. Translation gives CASRSGTLNTEAFF.